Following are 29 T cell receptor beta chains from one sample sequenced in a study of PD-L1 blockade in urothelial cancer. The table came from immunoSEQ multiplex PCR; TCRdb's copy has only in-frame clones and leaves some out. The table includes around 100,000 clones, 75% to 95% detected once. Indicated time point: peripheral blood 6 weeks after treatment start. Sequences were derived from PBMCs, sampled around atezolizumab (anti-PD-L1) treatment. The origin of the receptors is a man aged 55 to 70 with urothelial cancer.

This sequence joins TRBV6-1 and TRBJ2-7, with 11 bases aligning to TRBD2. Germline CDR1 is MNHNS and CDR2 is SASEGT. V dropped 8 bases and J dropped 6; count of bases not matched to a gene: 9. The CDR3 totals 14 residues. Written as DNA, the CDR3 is TGTGCCAGCTGTACCACTAGCGGGGGTTTCGAGCAGTACTTC. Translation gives CASCTTSGGFEQYF.

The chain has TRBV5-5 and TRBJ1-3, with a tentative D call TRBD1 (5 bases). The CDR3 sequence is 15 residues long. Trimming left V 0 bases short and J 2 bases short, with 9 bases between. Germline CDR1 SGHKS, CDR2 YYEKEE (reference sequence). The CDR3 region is CASSLEAGPGNTIYF. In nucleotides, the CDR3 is TGTGCCAGCAGCTTGGAGGCAGGGCCTGGAAACACCATATATTTT.

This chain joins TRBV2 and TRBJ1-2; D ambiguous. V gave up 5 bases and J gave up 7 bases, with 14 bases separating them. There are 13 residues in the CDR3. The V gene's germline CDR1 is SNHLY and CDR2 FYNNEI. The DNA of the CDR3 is TGTGCCAGCAGTTATAAAAAAGAGGGTGGCTACACCTTC. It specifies CASSYKKEGGYTF. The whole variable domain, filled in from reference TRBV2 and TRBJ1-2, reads EPEVTQTPSHQVTQMGQEVILRCVPISNHLYFYWYRQILGQKVEFLVSFYNNEISEKSEIFDDQFSVERPDGSNFTLKIRSTKLEDSAMYFCASSYKKEGGYTFGSGTRLTVV.

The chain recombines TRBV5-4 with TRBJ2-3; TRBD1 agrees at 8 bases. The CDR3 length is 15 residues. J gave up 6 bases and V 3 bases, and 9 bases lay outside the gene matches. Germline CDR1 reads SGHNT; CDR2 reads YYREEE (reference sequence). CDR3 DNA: TGTGCCAGCAGCTCAGGACAGGGTAGGGCGGATACGCAGTATTTT. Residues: CASSSGQGRADTQYF. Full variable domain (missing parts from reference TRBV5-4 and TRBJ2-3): ETGVTQSPTHLIKTRGQQVTLRCSSQSGHNTVSWYQQALGQGPQFIFQYYREEENGRGNFPPRFSGLQFPNYSSELNVNALELDDSALYLCASSSGQGRADTQYFGPGTRLTVL.

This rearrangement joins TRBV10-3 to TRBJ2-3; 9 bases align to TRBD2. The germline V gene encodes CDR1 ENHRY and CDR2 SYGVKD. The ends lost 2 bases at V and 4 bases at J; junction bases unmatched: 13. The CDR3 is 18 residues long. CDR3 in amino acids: CAISETLGGRARADTQYF. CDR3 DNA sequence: TGTGCCATCAGTGAGACCCTGGGCGGGAGGGCCAGGGCAGATACGCAGTATTTT.

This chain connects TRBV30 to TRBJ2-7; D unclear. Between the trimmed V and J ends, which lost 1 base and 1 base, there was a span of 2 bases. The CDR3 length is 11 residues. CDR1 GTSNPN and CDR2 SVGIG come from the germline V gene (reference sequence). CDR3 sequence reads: CAWSASYEQYF. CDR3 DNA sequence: TGTGCCTGGAGTGCGTCCTACGAGCAGTACTTC. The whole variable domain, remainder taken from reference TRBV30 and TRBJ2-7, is SQTIHQWPATLVQPVGSPLSLECTVEGTSNPNLYWYRQAAGRGLQLLFYSVGIGQISSEVPQNLSASRPQDRQFILSSKKLLLSDSGFYLCAWSASYEQYFGPGTRLTVT.

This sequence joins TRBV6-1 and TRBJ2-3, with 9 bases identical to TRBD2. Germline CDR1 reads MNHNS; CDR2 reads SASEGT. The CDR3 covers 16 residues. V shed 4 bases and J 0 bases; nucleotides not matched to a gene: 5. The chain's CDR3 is CASSARLAASTDTQYF. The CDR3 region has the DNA TGTGCCAGCAGTGCGAGACTAGCGGCAAGCACAGATACGCAGTATTTT.

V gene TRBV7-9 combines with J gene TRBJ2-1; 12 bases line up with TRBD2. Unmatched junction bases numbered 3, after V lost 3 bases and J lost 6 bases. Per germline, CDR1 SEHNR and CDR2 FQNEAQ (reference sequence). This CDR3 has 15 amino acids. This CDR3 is CASSLTSGSSNEQFF. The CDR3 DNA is TGTGCCAGCAGCTTGACTAGCGGGAGTTCCAATGAGCAGTTCTTC. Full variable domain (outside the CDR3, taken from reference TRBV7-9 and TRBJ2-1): DTGVSQNPRHKITKRGQNVTFRCDPISEHNRLYWYRQTLGQGPEFLTYFQNEAQLEKSRLLSDRFSAERPKGSFSTLEIQRTEQGDSAMYLCASSLTSGSSNEQFFGPGTRLTVL.

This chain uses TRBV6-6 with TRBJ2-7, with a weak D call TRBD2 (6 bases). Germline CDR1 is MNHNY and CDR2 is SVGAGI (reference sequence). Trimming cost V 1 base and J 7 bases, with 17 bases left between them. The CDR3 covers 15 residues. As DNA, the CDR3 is TGTGCCAGCAGTTACTGGGGGGAGAGGTTAGATGAGCAGTACTTC. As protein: CASSYWGERLDEQYF.

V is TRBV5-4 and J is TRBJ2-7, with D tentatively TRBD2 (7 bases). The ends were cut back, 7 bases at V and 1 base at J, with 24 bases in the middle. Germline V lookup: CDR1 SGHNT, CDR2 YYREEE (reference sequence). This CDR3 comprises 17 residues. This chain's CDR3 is CASCQGSGGPQSYEQYF. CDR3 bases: TGTGCCAGCTGCCAGGGGTCGGGGGGTCCCCAGTCCTACGAGCAGTACTTC.

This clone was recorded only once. The CDR3 sequence: CAWSVSGAGKNIQYF. The CDR3 DNA reads TGTGCCTGGAGTGTAAGTGGGGCAGGGAAAAACATTCAGTACTTC. V is TRBV30 and J is TRBJ2-4; D is perhaps TRBD1 (5 bases). CDR1 and CDR2 from the germline V gene are GTSNPN and SVGIG (reference sequence). Trimming took 0 bases from V and 4 from J, leaving 13 bases between them. This CDR3 contains 15 residues.

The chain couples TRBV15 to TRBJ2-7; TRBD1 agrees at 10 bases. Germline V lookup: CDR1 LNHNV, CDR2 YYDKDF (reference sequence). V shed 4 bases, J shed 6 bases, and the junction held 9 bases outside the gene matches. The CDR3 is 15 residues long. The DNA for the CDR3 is TGTGCCACCAGCAAAACTGGGACAGGGGATCGCGAGCAGTACTTC. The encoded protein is CATSKTGTGDREQYF.

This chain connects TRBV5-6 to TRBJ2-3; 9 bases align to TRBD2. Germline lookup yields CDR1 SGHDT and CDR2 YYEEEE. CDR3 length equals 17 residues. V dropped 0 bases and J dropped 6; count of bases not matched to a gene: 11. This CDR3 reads CASSLVGRGGRSDTQYF. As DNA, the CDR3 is TGTGCCAGCAGCTTGGTAGGGCGGGGGGGTCGCTCCGATACGCAGTATTTT.

CDR3 sequence reads: CASSEAAGRVYNEQFF. The CDR3 DNA reads TGTGCCAGCAGTGAAGCGGCGGGGAGGGTATACAATGAGCAGTTCTTC. The J gene is TRBJ2-1, the V gene TRBV2; 7 bases are a match to TRBD2. Germline CDR1 and CDR2: SNHLY and FYNNEI. After removal of 0 bases from V and 4 bases from J, the junction contained 6 bases not matched to a gene. The CDR3 extends over 16 amino acids.

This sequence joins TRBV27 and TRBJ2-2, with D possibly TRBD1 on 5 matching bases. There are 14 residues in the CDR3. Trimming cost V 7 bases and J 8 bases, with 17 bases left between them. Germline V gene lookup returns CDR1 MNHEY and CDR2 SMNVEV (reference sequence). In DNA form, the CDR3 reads TGTGCCAGCACTCTTTCAGGGCGGTGGGGGGAGCTGTTTTTT. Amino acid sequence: CASTLSGRWGELFF.

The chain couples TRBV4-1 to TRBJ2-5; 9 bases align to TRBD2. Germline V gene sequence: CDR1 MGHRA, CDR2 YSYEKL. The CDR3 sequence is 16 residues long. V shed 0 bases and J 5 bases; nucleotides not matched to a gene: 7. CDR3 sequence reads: CASSQDSGSHVETQYF. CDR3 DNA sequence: TGCGCCAGCAGCCAAGATAGCGGGAGCCATGTTGAGACCCAGTACTTC.

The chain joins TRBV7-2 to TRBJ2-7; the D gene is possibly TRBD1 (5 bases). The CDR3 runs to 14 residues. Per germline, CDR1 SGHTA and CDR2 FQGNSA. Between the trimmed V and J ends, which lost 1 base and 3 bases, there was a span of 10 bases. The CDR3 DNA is TGTGCCAGCAGCTTAGGAGACAGCAACTACGAGCAGTACTTC. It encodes CASSLGDSNYEQYF.

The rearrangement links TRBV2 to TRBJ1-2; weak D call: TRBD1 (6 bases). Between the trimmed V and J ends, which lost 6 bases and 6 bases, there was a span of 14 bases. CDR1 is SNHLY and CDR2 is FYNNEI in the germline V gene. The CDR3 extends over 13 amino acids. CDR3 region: CASSDSGQNGYTF. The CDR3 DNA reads TGTGCCAGCAGCGACTCCGGACAGAATGGCTACACCTTC. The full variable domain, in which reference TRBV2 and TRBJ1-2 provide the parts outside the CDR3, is EPEVTQTPSHQVTQMGQEVILRCVPISNHLYFYWYRQILGQKVEFLVSFYNNEISEKSEIFDDQFSVERPDGSNFTLKIRSTKLEDSAMYFCASSDSGQNGYTFGSGTRLTVV.

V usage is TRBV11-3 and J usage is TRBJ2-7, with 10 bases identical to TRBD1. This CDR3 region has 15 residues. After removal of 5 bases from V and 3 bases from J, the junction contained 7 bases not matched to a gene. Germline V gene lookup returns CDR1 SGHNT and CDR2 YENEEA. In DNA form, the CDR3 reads TGTGCCAGCAGCCACGGGGGACAGGGGATCTACGAGCAGTACTTC. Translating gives CASSHGGQGIYEQYF.

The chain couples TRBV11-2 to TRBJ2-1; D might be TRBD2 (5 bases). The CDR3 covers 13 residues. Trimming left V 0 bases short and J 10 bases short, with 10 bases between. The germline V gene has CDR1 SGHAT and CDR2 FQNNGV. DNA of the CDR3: TGTGCCAGCAGCTTAGAAGTCGCTAGCGAGCAGTTCTTC. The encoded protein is CASSLEVASEQFF.

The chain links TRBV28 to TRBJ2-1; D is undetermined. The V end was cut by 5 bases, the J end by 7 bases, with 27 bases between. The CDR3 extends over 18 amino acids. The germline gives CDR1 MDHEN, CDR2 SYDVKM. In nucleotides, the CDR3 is TGTGCCAGCAGTCAATCCCCCGGCCTAGGCAGTCTTCTAAATGAGCAGTTCTTC. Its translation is CASSQSPGLGSLLNEQFF.

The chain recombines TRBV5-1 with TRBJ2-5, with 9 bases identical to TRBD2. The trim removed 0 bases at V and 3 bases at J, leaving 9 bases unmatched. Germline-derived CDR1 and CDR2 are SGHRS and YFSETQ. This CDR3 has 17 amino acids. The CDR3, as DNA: TGCGCCAGCAGCTTGGGGGCTAGCGGGACGGCAGAAGAGACCCAGTACTTC. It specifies CASSLGASGTAEETQYF.

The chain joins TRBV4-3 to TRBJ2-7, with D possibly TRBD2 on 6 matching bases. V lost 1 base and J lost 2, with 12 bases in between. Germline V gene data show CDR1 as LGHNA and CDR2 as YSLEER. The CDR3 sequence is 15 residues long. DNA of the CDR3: TGCGCCAGCAGCCAAGCGTGGACGGGAGCCTACGAGCAGTACTTC. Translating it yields CASSQAWTGAYEQYF.

In DNA form, the CDR3 reads TGCGCCAGCAGCCAATCTCCGGCGGCTAGCGGGGGGGCTTCCTACGAGCAGTACTTC. Protein product: CASSQSPAASGGASYEQYF. The J gene is TRBJ2-7, the V gene TRBV5-1; 12 nucleotides line up with TRBD2. Germline CDR1 and CDR2: SGHRS and YFSETQ. With 4 bases clipped from V and 1 base from J, the junction kept 15 bases outside the gene matches. This CDR3 spans 19 amino acids.

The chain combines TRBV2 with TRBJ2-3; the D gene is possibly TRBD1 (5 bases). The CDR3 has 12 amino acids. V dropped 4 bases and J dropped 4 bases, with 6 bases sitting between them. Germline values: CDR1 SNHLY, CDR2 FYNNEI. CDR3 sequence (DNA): TGTGCCAGCAGTGCAGGGCCAGATACGCAGTATTTT. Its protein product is CASSAGPDTQYF.

The CDR3 coding sequence is TGCAGTGCTTGGGACTCCACGCAGTATTTT. Residues: CSAWDSTQYF. This chain links TRBV20-1 with TRBJ2-3, with D possibly being TRBD2 (6 bases). Germline values: CDR1 DFQATT, CDR2 SNEGSKA (reference sequence). The CDR3 spans 10 residues. Trimming removed 5 bases from V and 9 bases from J, with 9 bases in between.

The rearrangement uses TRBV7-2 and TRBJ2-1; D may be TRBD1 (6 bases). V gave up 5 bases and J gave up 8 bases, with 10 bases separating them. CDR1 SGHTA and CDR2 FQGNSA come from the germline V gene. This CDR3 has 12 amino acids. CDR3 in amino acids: CASSAQGYEQFF. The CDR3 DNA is TGTGCCAGCAGCGCACAGGGCTATGAGCAGTTCTTC.

For the CDR3, the DNA is TGTGCCAGCAGCCCCACAGGGAGATCAGAGACCCAGTACTTC. Translation gives CASSPTGRSETQYF. The rearrangement uses TRBV7-9 and TRBJ2-5, with D possibly being TRBD1 (6 bases). The CDR3 extends over 14 amino acids. Germline CDR1 is SEHNR and CDR2 is FQNEAQ (reference sequence). The V end lost 5 bases, the J end lost 4 bases, and 14 bases lay between the germline ends. The full variable domain, completed using reference TRBV7-9 and TRBJ2-5, is DTGVSQNPRHKITKRGQNVTFRCDPISEHNRLYWYRQTLGQGPEFLTYFQNEAQLEKSRLLSDRFSAERPKGSFSTLEIQRTEQGDSAMYLCASSPTGRSETQYFGPGTRLLVL.

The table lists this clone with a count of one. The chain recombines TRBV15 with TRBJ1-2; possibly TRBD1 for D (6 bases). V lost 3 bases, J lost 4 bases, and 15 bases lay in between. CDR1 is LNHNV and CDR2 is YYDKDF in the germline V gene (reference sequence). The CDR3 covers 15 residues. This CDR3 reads CATSSSQGLSYGYTF. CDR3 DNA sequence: TGTGCCACCAGCAGCTCCCAGGGGTTGTCCTATGGCTACACCTTC.